Below are 8 T cell receptor beta chains sequenced from a single sample in a study of blood T cell repertoires in COVID-19. Clones were sequenced by immunoSEQ multiplex PCR, and TCRdb holds only the in-frame ones, with some missing. In the table there are over 150,000 clones, around four fifths of which are singletons. Sequencing was performed on PBMCs or T cells enriched from blood (not recorded which). These receptors all come from a man in his fifties or sixties who had recovered from COVID-19.

V and J are TRBV2 and TRBJ1-3, with 8 bases identical to TRBD1. The germline V gene encodes CDR1 SNHLY and CDR2 FYNNEI. The CDR3 covers 14 residues. With 6 bases clipped from V and 2 bases from J, the junction kept 3 bases outside the gene matches. DNA of the CDR3: TGTGCCAGCAGAGACAGGGGAGCTGGAAACACCATATATTTT. Its protein is CASRDRGAGNTIYF.

The table lists this clone with a count of one. V and J are TRBV5-1 and TRBJ2-7; TRBD2 might be the D (5 bases). The V end was cut by 0 bases, the J end by 0 bases, with 10 bases between. The germline gives CDR1 SGHRS, CDR2 YFSETQ. This CDR3 comprises 15 residues. The CDR3 DNA follows: TGCGCCAGCAGCTTGGAGGAGGTAGGCTCCTACGAGCAGTACTTC. Protein sequence: CASSLEEVGSYEQYF. The whole variable domain, remainder taken from reference TRBV5-1 and TRBJ2-7, is KAGVTQTPRYLIKTRGQQVTLSCSPISGHRSVSWYQQTPGQGLQFLFEYFSETQRNKGNFPGRFSGRQFSNSRSEMNVSTLELGDSALYLCASSLEEVGSYEQYFGPGTRLTVT.

The chain combines TRBV3-1 (or the pseudogene TRBV3-2) with TRBJ1-1, with 10 bases fitting TRBD1. With 4 bases clipped from V and 8 bases from J, the junction kept 13 bases outside the gene matches. Germline assignment: CDR1 LGHDT and CDR2 YNNKEL (reference sequence). The CDR3 loop spans 16 amino acids. The CDR3 loop reads CASSPNPGQGSQEAFF. CDR3 DNA: TGTGCCAGCAGCCCAAACCCGGGACAGGGGTCTCAAGAAGCTTTCTTT.

The chain joins TRBV6-2 or TRBV6-3 to TRBJ1-6; tentatively, D is TRBD1 (5 bases). The CDR3 has 14 residues. In germline, CDR1 is MNHEY, CDR2 SVGEGT. V was trimmed by 5 bases and J by 9 bases, leaving 14 bases between them. The CDR3 nucleotides read TGTGCCAGCAGTAGAGACGGGACTGGTTCACCCCTCCACTTT. Translation gives CASSRDGTGSPLHF.

V gene TRBV5-1 combines with J gene TRBJ2-5; D remains unclear. The germline gives CDR1 SGHRS, CDR2 YFSETQ. V lost 2 bases and J 5 bases, leaving 10 bases between the germline ends. The CDR3 has 13 amino acids. In DNA form, the CDR3 reads TGCGCCAGCAGCTTAGGAATGAGGGAGACCCAGTACTTC. Translating gives CASSLGMRETQYF.

The V call is TRBV4-1, the J call TRBJ1-1; D not certain. This CDR3 is 13 amino acids long. Per germline, CDR1 MGHRA and CDR2 YSYEKL. Trimming cost V 8 bases and J 2 bases, with 12 bases left between them. The CDR3 protein is CASPRRCNTEAFF. The CDR3 coding sequence is TGCGCCAGCCCGAGAAGATGCAACACTGAAGCTTTCTTT.

The V gene is TRBV3-1 (or the pseudogene TRBV3-2), the J gene TRBJ2-3; perhaps TRBD1 as D (6 bases). V was shortened by 1 base and J by 2 bases, with 10 bases between the two germline ends. Germline values: CDR1 LGHDT, CDR2 YNNKEL (reference sequence). The CDR3 length is 15 residues. CDR3 nucleotide sequence: TGTGCCAGCAGCCAAGGAGGACAGTTCACAGATACGCAGTATTTT. Protein: CASSQGGQFTDTQYF.

This clone has a handful of counts. The V call is TRBV7-8, the J call TRBJ1-1, with D tentatively TRBD1 (5 bases). CDR1 is SGHVS, CDR2 FQNEAQ, per germline. Trimming took off 5 bases at V and 4 bases at J, with 26 bases between the two ends. CDR3 length: 18 residues. The CDR3 DNA follows: TGTGCCAGCAGCCTCGCCAGGGAACAGATAGTGTGGAGCACTGAAGCTTTCTTT. Its protein is CASSLAREQIVWSTEAFF. The whole variable domain, remainder taken from reference TRBV7-8 and TRBJ1-1, is GAGVSQSPRYKVAKRGQDVALRCDPISGHVSLFWYQQALGQGPEFLTYFQNEAQLDKSGLPSDRFFAERPEGSVSTLKIQRTQQEDSAVYLCASSLAREQIVWSTEAFFGQGTRLTVV.